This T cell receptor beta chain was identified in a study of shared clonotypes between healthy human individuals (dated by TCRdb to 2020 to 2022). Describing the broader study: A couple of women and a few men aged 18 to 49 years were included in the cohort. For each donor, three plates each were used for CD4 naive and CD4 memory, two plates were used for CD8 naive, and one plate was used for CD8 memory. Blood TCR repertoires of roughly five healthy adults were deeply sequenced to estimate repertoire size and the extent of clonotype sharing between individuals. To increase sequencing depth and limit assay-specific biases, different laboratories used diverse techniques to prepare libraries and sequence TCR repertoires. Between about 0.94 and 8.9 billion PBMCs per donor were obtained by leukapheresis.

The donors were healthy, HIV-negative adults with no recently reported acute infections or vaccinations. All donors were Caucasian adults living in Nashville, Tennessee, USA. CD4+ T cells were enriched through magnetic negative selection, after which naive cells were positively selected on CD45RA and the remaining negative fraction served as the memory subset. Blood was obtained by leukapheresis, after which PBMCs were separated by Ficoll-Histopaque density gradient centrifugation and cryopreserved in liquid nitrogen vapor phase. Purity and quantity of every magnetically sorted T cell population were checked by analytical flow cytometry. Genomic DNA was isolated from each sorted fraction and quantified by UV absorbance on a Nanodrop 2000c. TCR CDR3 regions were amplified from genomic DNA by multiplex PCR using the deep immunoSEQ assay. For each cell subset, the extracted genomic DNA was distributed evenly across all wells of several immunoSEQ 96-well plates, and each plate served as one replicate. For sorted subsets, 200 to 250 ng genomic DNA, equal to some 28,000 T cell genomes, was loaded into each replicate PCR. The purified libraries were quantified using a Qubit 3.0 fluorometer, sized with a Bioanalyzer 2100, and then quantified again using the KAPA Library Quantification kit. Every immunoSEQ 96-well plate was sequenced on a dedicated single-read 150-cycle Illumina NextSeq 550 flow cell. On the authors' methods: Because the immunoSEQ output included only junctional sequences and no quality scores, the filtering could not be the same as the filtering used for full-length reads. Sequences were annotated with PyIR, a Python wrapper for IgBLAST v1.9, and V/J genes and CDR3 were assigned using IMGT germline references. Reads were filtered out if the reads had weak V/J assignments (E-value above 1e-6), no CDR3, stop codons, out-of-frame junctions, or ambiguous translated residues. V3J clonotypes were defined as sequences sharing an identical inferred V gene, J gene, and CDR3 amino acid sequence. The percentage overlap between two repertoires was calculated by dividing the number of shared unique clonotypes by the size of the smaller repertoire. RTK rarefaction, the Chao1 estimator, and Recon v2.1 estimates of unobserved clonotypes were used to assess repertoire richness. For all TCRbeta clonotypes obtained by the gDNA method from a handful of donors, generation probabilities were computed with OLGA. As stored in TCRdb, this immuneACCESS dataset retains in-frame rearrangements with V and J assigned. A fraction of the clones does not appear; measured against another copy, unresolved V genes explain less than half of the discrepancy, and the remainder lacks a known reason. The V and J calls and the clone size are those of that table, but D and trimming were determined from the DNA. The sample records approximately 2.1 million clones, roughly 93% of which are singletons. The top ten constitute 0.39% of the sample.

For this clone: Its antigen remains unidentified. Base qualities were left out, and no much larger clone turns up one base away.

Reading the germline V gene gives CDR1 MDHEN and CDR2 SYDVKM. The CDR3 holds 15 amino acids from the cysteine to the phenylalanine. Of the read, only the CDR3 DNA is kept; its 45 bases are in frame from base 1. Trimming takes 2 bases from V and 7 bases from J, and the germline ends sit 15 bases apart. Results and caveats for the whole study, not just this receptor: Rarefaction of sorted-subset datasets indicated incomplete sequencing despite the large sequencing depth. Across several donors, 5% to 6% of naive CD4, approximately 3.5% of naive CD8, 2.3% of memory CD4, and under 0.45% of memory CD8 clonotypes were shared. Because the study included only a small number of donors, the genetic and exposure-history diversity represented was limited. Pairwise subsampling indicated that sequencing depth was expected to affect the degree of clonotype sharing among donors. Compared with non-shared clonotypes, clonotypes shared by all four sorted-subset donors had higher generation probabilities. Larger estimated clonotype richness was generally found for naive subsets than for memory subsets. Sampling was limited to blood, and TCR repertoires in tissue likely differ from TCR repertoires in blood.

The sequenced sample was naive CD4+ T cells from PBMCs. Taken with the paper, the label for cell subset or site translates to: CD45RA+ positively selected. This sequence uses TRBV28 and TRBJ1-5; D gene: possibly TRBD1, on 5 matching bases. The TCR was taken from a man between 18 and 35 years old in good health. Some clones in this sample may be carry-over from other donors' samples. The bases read TGTGCCAGCAGTTTAGATAGGGGATTAAGACAGCCCCAGCATTTT. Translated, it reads CASSLDRGLRQPQHF.